What follows is one T cell receptor beta chain and its context. What it binds is not known. Generated by immunoSEQ multiplex PCR, the TCRdb table keeps only in-frame clones and is missing some. This sample carries over 150,000 clones, less than 95% of them seen once, and the ten largest clones take 3% to 3.5%. Trimming cost V 5 bases and J 4 bases, with 15 bases left between them. CDR1 and CDR2 from the germline V gene are MNHEY and SVGAGI. This CDR3 spans 14 amino acids. The donors were members of the approximately 120-subject validation cohort (separate from the approximately 670-subject first cohort). This sample was taken from a study of cytomegalovirus exposure and HLA in healthy donors. Study-wide results and limits: Rarity characterized most TCR sequences, yet some public TCRs appeared in many donors.

The specimen sequenced was PBMCs. This receptor was identified in a young woman in good health and CMV-seropositive. This chain joins TRBV6-5 and TRBJ2-7; possible D gene TRBD2, 7 bases. The CDR3 coding sequence is TGTGCCAGCAGTCAAAGGGAGGGGGTTTACGAGCAGTACTTC. Its translation: CASSQREGVYEQYF.